This T cell receptor (beta chain) came from a study of neoadjuvant nivolumab and ipilimumab in lung cancer. As for the study in general: Patients got nivolumab 3 mg/kg on days 1, 15 and 29; combination added ipilimumab 1 mg/kg day 1. Regarding the study as a whole: Blood richness before therapy tracked richness in tumors resected after neoadjuvant therapy.

Clones were read by immunoSEQ multiplex PCR, and TCRdb kept only the in-frame ones, dropping some. The sample yields around 2,500 clones, more than 70% seen once. As to this clone: Its antigen is not identified.

The sample here was tumor tissue, taken before neoadjuvant nivolumab, alone or with ipilimumab. The origin of this receptor is an adult with non-small cell lung cancer.

CDR3 nucleotides: TGCGCCAGCAGTGAGTCTAGGTTGGATGGCTACACCTTC. The encoded protein is CASSESRLDGYTF. The genes are TRBV10-2 and TRBJ1-2; no reliable D call. CDR1 is WSHSY, CDR2 SAAADI, per germline. This CDR3 spans 13 amino acids. The V and J ends lost 0 bases and 6 bases respectively, with 8 bases between them.